This is a list of T cell receptor beta chains from one sample in a study of beta chain features in type 1 diabetes. Method: immunoSEQ multiplex PCR; TCRdb's copy keeps in-frame clones and lacks some. Of tens of thousands of clones listed, roughly two fifths are singletons. Sequenced material: Tregs from blood. These receptors all stem from a man aged 25-45 years with type 1 diabetes. CDR3s include the opening cysteine and the closing phenylalanine or tryptophan. The D gene is left open where the match is weak. Clone size is given for some rows only: seen once, a few or many times, or a class if the clone is expanded.

TRBJ2-7 few TRBD2 TRBV28 TGTGCCAGCACTGCGGTCCGACTAGCGAGATTCTCCTACGAGCAGTACTTC CASTAVRLARFSYEQYF
TRBJ2-7 few - TRBV7-2 TGTGCCAGCAGCTTAATCGGGGGTAGCTCCTACGAGCAGTACTTC CASSLIGGSSYEQYF
TRBJ2-3 - TRBD2 TRBV7-2 TGTGCCAGCAGCTTCCGACTGGCGGGGGGTTTAGATACGCAGTATTTT CASSFRLAGGLDTQYF
TRBJ2-2 - TRBD2 TRBV7-3 TGTGCCAGTTCGGGACTAGCAAACACCGGGGAGCTGTTTTTT CASSGLANTGELFF
TRBJ1-2 - - TRBV19 TGTGCCAGTAGCCCAAGCGGGGCTCGGGGGGATGGCTACACCTTC CASSPSGARGDGYTF
TRBJ1-2 - - TRBV6-6 TGTGCCAGCAGTTCCCAGGCGTATGGCTACACCTTC CASSSQAYGYTF
TRBJ2-1 - TRBD1 TRBV10-3 TGTGCCATCAGGGGACAGAATGAGCAGTTCTTC CAIRGQNEQFF
TRBJ1-3 - TRBD1 TRBV6-6 TGTGCCACCGGAACGACAGGGTACACTGGAAACACCATATATTTT CATGTTGYTGNTIYF
TRBJ1-1 - - TRBV7-3 TGTGCCAGCAGCTTAACTCGGGACACTGAAGCTTTCTTT CASSLTRDTEAFF
TRBJ1-2 once - TRBV14 TGTGCCAGCAGCCAAGATTCGGCCAGGGGCTTAGCTACCTTC CASSQDSARGLATF
TRBJ1-5 - TRBD1 TRBV27 TGTGCCAGCAGTTTACGTGGGACAGAAAATCAGCCCCAGCATTTT CASSLRGTENQPQHF
TRBJ1-3 few TRBD1 TRBV11-2 TGTGCCAGCAGCTTTCTAGGGACAGGGGCTGGAAACACCATATATTTT CASSFLGTGAGNTIYF
TRBJ2-1 - TRBD2 TRBV30 TGTGCCTCCGGGGGGTTCTACAATGAGCAGTTCTTC CASGGFYNEQFF
TRBJ2-7 - - TRBV25-1 TGTGCCAGCAGGAAAGGGAGTTTGTACGAGCAGTACTTC CASRKGSLYEQYF
TRBJ1-2 few - TRBV5-1 TGCGCCAGCAGCTCGGAGGACCAAGGAGGCTACACCTTC CASSSEDQGGYTF
TRBJ1-4 - - TRBV7-8 TGTGCCAGCAGCTTGGAGTTGGATGAAAAACTGTTTTTT CASSLELDEKLFF
TRBJ2-3 few TRBD2 TRBV28 TGTGCCAGCAGTACCATAGCGGGACGCACAGATACGCAGTATTTT CASSTIAGRTDTQYF
TRBJ2-7 few TRBD1 TRBV29-1 TGCAGCGTCCTAACAGGGGGCTACGAGCAGTACTTC CSVLTGGYEQYF
TRBJ2-1 - - TRBV29-1 TGCAGCGTTGAAGTCGCGGTTTCCTACAATGAGCAGTTCTTC CSVEVAVSYNEQFF
TRBJ2-5 - - TRBV29-1 TGCAGCGTTCTCGGGGGTGGCGAGACCCAGTACTTC CSVLGGGETQYF
TRBJ1-2 - TRBD1 TRBV5-1 TGCGCCAGCAGCCCGGGACAGGGGGACTACACCTTC CASSPGQGDYTF
TRBJ1-5 - TRBD1 TRBV15 TGTGCCACCAGCGGGACAGGGAGTAGGCAGCCCCAGCATTTT CATSGTGSRQPQHF
TRBJ2-7 few TRBD2 TRBV6-5 TGTGCCAGCAGCTGGCTAGCGGTCAGCTCCTACGAGCAGTACTTC CASSWLAVSSYEQYF
TRBJ2-3 few TRBD2 TRBV6-1 TGTGCCAGCAGTGAACTGCTAGCGGGAGTGAGCACAGATACGCAGTATTTT CASSELLAGVSTDTQYF
TRBJ2-1 few TRBD2 TRBV4-2 TGTGCCAGCAGCCAAGACCGGCTAGCGGGAGTGCAGTTCTTC CASSQDRLAGVQFF
TRBJ2-1 - TRBD2 TRBV25-1 TGTGCCAGCAGTGAAAGCGGGAGAGGCTACAATGAGCAGTTCTTC CASSESGRGYNEQFF